The 30 T cell receptor beta chains below all came from one sample that was sequenced in a study of cytotoxic CD8 clonotypes in ibrutinib-treated CLL. Using immunoSEQ multiplex PCR, the repertoire was profiled, and TCRdb retains in-frame clones only, with some absent. The repertoire includes about 76,000 clones, around 84% of them detected once, and about 5.8% sits in the top ten. The specimen was PBMCs, collected before ibrutinib treatment. These receptors came from a human donor with chronic lymphocytic leukemia.

The chain uses TRBV6-6 and TRBJ2-1; D uncertain. Deletions cut 2 bases from V and 8 bases from J, with 4 bases between. Germline assignment: CDR1 MNHNY and CDR2 SVGAGI (reference sequence). The length of the CDR3 is 11 residues. Written as DNA, the CDR3 is TGTGCCAGCAGTTACGTGGATGAGCAGTTCTTC. The encoded protein is CASSYVDEQFF.

This chain links TRBV5-6 with TRBJ2-2; the D gene is possibly TRBD2 (5 bases). V was clipped by 2 bases and J by 1 base, with 15 bases between them. The CDR3 contains 17 residues. Germline V gene data show CDR1 as SGHDT and CDR2 as YYEEEE. In DNA form, the CDR3 reads TGTGCCAGCAGCTTCATGAGGGTCTCTAGGAACACCGGGGAGCTGTTTTTT. It is translated as CASSFMRVSRNTGELFF.

V and J are TRBV6-5 and TRBJ2-1, with TRBD1 matching over 9 bases. Germline CDR1 is MNHEY and CDR2 is SVGAGI. The V and J ends lost 1 base and 9 bases, in that order; junction bases with no gene match: 1. The CDR3 is made up of 13 amino acids. CDR3 sequence (DNA): TGTGCCAGCAGTTACTACAGGGGGCTTGAGCAGTTCTTC. It yields the protein CASSYYRGLEQFF.

This chain connects TRBV11-3 to TRBJ1-1; D uncertain. This CDR3 contains 14 residues. Germline lookup yields CDR1 SGHNT and CDR2 YENEEA. V lost 1 base and J 4 bases, leaving 10 bases between the germline ends. The CDR3 nucleotides are TGTGCCAGCAGCTTAGGTTTTGGCGGCACTGAAGCTTTCTTT. Its protein is CASSLGFGGTEAFF.

This chain links TRBV30 with TRBJ2-3; 7 bases align to TRBD2. V was clipped by 3 bases and J by 8 bases; unmatched bases: 8. This CDR3 region has 13 residues. Germline CDR1 and CDR2: GTSNPN and SVGIG (reference sequence). The CDR3 DNA is TGTGCCTGGAGACGCGGGAGTATTGGTACGCAGTATTTT. Translated: CAWRRGSIGTQYF.

The rearrangement links TRBV10-2 to TRBJ1-1; TRBD1 agrees at 10 bases. CDR1 is WSHSY, CDR2 SAAADI, per germline. Germline trimming cut 1 base from V and 1 base from J; bases unmatched to any gene: 6. CDR3 length: 17 residues. This CDR3 is CASSEWDRGYSNTEAFF. The CDR3 DNA reads TGCGCCAGCAGTGAGTGGGACAGGGGTTACTCGAACACTGAAGCTTTCTTT.

The rearrangement uses TRBV7-8 and TRBJ2-3, with 14 bases identical to TRBD2. The CDR3 is made up of 17 amino acids. V lost 5 bases, J lost 3 bases, and 7 bases stayed unmatched. Germline CDR1 SGHVS, CDR2 FQNEAQ. CDR3 nucleotides: TGTGCCAGCAGCCAGGGACTAGCGGGAGCAGAGACAGATACGCAGTATTTT. It encodes CASSQGLAGAETDTQYF.

In its sample, this clone was seen a few times. The CDR3 loop is CASSTQTGTTKTDTQYF. The CDR3 bases are TGTGCCAGCAGCACCCAGACCGGGACAACCAAGACAGATACGCAGTATTTT. The chain uses TRBV7-9 and TRBJ2-3, with D perhaps TRBD1 (6 bases). Germline V gene sequence: CDR1 SEHNR, CDR2 FQNEAQ (reference sequence). The germline V and J ends were trimmed by 5 bases and 3 bases, with 21 bases remaining between them. The CDR3 runs 17 residues.

The chain is built from TRBV12-5 and TRBJ2-5; D gene uncertain. CDR3 length equals 15 residues. Germline CDR1 reads LGHNT; CDR2 reads FRNRAP. The V end lost 5 bases, the J end lost 4 bases, and 17 bases lay between the germline ends. DNA of the CDR3: TGTGCTAGTGGTCATCTCACTGTTGCCCTAGAGACCCAGTACTTC. Amino acids: CASGHLTVALETQYF. The full variable domain, with the rest looked up from reference TRBV12-5 and TRBJ2-5, is DARVTQTPRHKVTEMGQEVTMRCQPILGHNTVFWYRQTMMQGLELLAYFRNRAPLDDSGMPKDRFSAEMPDATLATLKIQPSEPRDSAVYFCASGHLTVALETQYFGPGTRLLVL.

This chain joins TRBV7-4 and TRBJ1-5; 8 bases are shared with TRBD1. V gave up 7 bases and J gave up 5 bases; unmatched junction bases: 22. This CDR3 comprises 19 residues. The V gene's germline CDR1 is SGHVT and CDR2 SQSDAQ. CDR3 bases: TGTGCCAGCACCCCGTACACCGGGACAGGTTATCATGGCGATCAGCCCCAGCATTTT. This codes for CASTPYTGTGYHGDQPQHF. The whole variable domain, remainder taken from reference TRBV7-4 and TRBJ1-5, is GAGVSQSPRYKVAKRGRDVALRCDSISGHVTLYWYRQTLGQGSEVLTYSQSDAQRDKSGRPSGRFSAERPERSVSTLKIQRTEQGDSAVYLCASTPYTGTGYHGDQPQHFGDGTRLSIL.

This rearrangement joins TRBV30 to TRBJ2-1; 8 bases are a match to TRBD1. V was clipped by 5 bases and J by 9 bases; unmatched bases: 6. Germline-derived CDR1 and CDR2 are GTSNPN and SVGIG (reference sequence). The CDR3 is made up of 12 amino acids. Here the CDR3 DNA reads TGTGCCTGGGACAGGGGTCGCGGTGAGCAGTTCTTC. Its translation: CAWDRGRGEQFF. The full variable domain, its missing parts supplied by reference TRBV30 and TRBJ2-1, is SQTIHQWPATLVQPVGSPLSLECTVEGTSNPNLYWYRQAAGRGLQLLFYSVGIGQISSEVPQNLSASRPQDRQFILSSKKLLLSDSGFYLCAWDRGRGEQFFGPGTRLTVL.

This chain connects TRBV30 to TRBJ1-2, with TRBD1 matching 9 bases. CDR1 and CDR2 (germline): GTSNPN, SVGIG (reference sequence). CDR3 length: 15 residues. V shed 3 bases and J 4 bases; nucleotides not matched to a gene: 9. DNA of the CDR3: TGTGCCTGGAGGGACCTACAGGGGGCTAGCTATGGCTACACCTTC. Residues: CAWRDLQGASYGYTF.

The chain employs TRBV29-1 and TRBJ1-5; D is uncertain. V was trimmed by 4 bases and J by 5 bases, leaving 12 bases between them. This CDR3 is built from 13 residues. Looked up from germline, CDR1 is SQVTM and CDR2 is ANQGSEA. This chain's CDR3 is CSVGARRYQPQHF. In DNA form, the CDR3 reads TGCAGCGTTGGGGCCAGGCGTTATCAGCCCCAGCATTTT.

The chain uses TRBV5-1 and TRBJ2-7, with D tentatively TRBD1 (5 bases). This CDR3 has 14 residues. In germline, CDR1 is SGHRS, CDR2 YFSETQ. The V and J ends lost 3 bases and 5 bases respectively, with 15 bases between them. CDR3 coding DNA: TGCGCCAGCAGCTCAAACTATCAGGGCGACGAGCAGTACTTC. Protein sequence: CASSSNYQGDEQYF. The full variable domain, with the rest looked up from reference TRBV5-1 and TRBJ2-7, is KAGVTQTPRYLIKTRGQQVTLSCSPISGHRSVSWYQQTPGQGLQFLFEYFSETQRNKGNFPGRFSGRQFSNSRSEMNVSTLELGDSALYLCASSSNYQGDEQYFGPGTRLTVT.

This chain links TRBV9 with TRBJ2-1, with 12 bases aligning to TRBD2. Looked up from germline, CDR1 is SGDLS and CDR2 is YYNGEE. Trimming at V came to 2 bases and at J to 5 bases, leaving 5 bases not matched to a gene. The CDR3 consists of 16 residues. CDR3 DNA sequence: TGTGCCAGCAGCGTCGGACTAGCGGGGAACCACAATGAGCAGTTCTTC. Its translation is CASSVGLAGNHNEQFF.

This chain links TRBV18 with TRBJ2-1; no clear D gene. The germline gives CDR1 KGHSH, CDR2 LQKENI. V was shortened by 0 bases and J by 3 bases, with 12 bases between the two germline ends. This CDR3 contains 16 residues. CDR3 DNA: TGTGCCAGCTCACCACCCACACAGAGGATCTACAATGAGCAGTTCTTC. This encodes CASSPPTQRIYNEQFF.

The chain is built from TRBV14 and TRBJ1-1; D is unclear. Trimming shortened V by 5 bases and J by 6 bases, and 16 bases separated the two germline ends. CDR1 SGHDN and CDR2 FVKESK come from the germline V gene. CDR3 length: 14 amino acids. The CDR3 reads CASSAYGTSAEAFF. As DNA, the CDR3 is TGTGCCAGCAGCGCGTACGGCACCTCCGCTGAAGCTTTCTTT.

V gene TRBV6-6 combines with J gene TRBJ1-1; the match to TRBD1 covers 7 bases. This CDR3 has 11 amino acids. Germline V gene sequence: CDR1 MNHNY, CDR2 SVGAGI (reference sequence). Trimming at V came to 8 bases and at J to 11 bases, leaving 8 bases not matched to a gene. For the CDR3, the DNA is TGTGCCAGCGAAACACAGGGGTACGCTTTCTTT. It yields the protein CASETQGYAFF.

The rearrangement links TRBV7-8 to TRBJ1-1; no firm D call. V shed 5 bases and J shed 5 bases, with 12 bases lying between them. The CDR3 length is 13 residues. From germline, CDR1 is SGHVS and CDR2 FQNEAQ. CDR3 sequence reads: CASSRTRGTEAFF. In nucleotides, the CDR3 is TGTGCCAGCAGCCGGACCCGAGGGACTGAAGCTTTCTTT. The full variable domain, its missing parts supplied by reference TRBV7-8 and TRBJ1-1, is GAGVSQSPRYKVAKRGQDVALRCDPISGHVSLFWYQQALGQGPEFLTYFQNEAQLDKSGLPSDRFFAERPEGSVSTLKIQRTQQEDSAVYLCASSRTRGTEAFFGQGTRLTVV.

The rearrangement uses TRBV9 and TRBJ2-5, with D possibly TRBD1 on 5 matching bases. The V and J ends lost 0 bases and 4 bases respectively, with 19 bases between them. The CDR3 length is 17 residues. Germline V gene sequence: CDR1 SGDLS, CDR2 YYNGEE. The CDR3 sequence: CASSVDGGLGALETQYF. For the CDR3, the DNA is TGTGCCAGCAGCGTAGATGGTGGGTTAGGGGCCCTAGAGACCCAGTACTTC.

The chain combines TRBV5-1 with TRBJ2-1; TRBD2 is a possible D gene (6 bases). The CDR3 totals 13 residues. Germline CDR1 reads SGHRS; CDR2 reads YFSETQ. Trimming took 4 bases from V and 7 from J, leaving 12 bases between them. The CDR3 coding sequence is TGCGCCAGCAGCCCCGGGGCGGGGAATGAGCAGTTCTTC. Translated: CASSPGAGNEQFF. The variable domain in full, completed from reference TRBV5-1 and TRBJ2-1, reads KAGVTQTPRYLIKTRGQQVTLSCSPISGHRSVSWYQQTPGQGLQFLFEYFSETQRNKGNFPGRFSGRQFSNSRSEMNVSTLELGDSALYLCASSPGAGNEQFFGPGTRLTVL.

CDR3 sequence: CASSDTVNTEAFF. Written as DNA, the CDR3 is TGTGCCAGCAGTGATACGGTGAACACTGAAGCTTTCTTT. This chain connects TRBV27 to TRBJ1-1; D remains unclear. The CDR3 extends over 13 amino acids. Germline V gene lookup returns CDR1 MNHEY and CDR2 SMNVEV (reference sequence). V lost 5 bases to trimming and J lost 0 bases, with 7 bases between them.

The chain carries TRBV19 and TRBJ2-7; D is ambiguous. With 5 bases removed from V and 0 bases from J, the gap between germline ends came to 8 bases. CDR3 length: 13 residues. Germline V lookup: CDR1 LNHDA, CDR2 SQIVND (reference sequence). The CDR3 sequence: CASSVWDSYEQYF. The CDR3 bases are TGTGCCAGTAGTGTTTGGGACTCCTACGAGCAGTACTTC.

V is TRBV28 and J is TRBJ2-4; TRBD1 agrees at 7 bases. The V segment lost 6 bases and the J segment 9 bases; nucleotides outside the gene matches: 17. Per germline, CDR1 MDHEN and CDR2 SYDVKM. The CDR3 has 16 amino acids. CDR3 residues: CASSLTGTVLSGIQYF. CDR3 DNA: TGTGCCAGCAGCCTTACCGGGACAGTCCTTAGTGGCATTCAGTACTTC.

This clone has only a few counts. The CDR3: CASSLPRGDRGYEQYF. CDR3 bases: TGCGCCAGCAGCTTGCCCCGTGGGGACAGAGGCTACGAGCAGTACTTC. The rearrangement joins TRBV5-1 to TRBJ2-7; TRBD1 matches at 7 bases. Germline CDR1 reads SGHRS; CDR2 reads YFSETQ. V trimming: 1 base; J trimming: 3 bases; junction bases outside the gene matches: 10. The CDR3 is 16 amino acids.

This chain joins TRBV10-3 and TRBJ2-3, with D perhaps assigned TRBD1 or TRBD2 (5 bases each). The germline V and J ends were trimmed by 6 bases and 0 bases, with 16 bases remaining between them. This CDR3 contains 16 residues. Germline V gene lookup returns CDR1 ENHRY and CDR2 SYGVKD. In DNA form, the CDR3 reads TGTGCCATCAGACGTACCGGGACGGCGAGCACAGATACGCAGTATTTT. Protein sequence: CAIRRTGTASTDTQYF.

The rearrangement links TRBV19 to TRBJ2-7, with 9 bases matching TRBD1. CDR3 length equals 15 residues. J was trimmed by 6 bases and V by 5 bases; bases with no gene match: 11. CDR1 and CDR2 (germline): LNHDA, SQIVND (reference sequence). The CDR3 bases are TGTGCCAGTAGTCCCCGTCGGGGACAGGGATCCGAGCAGTACTTC. It specifies CASSPRRGQGSEQYF.

Only a few counts were recorded for this clone. The chain has TRBV5-1 and TRBJ2-5, with 7 positions matching TRBD1. Per the germline V gene, CDR1 is SGHRS and CDR2 is YFSETQ. The V segment lost 7 bases and the J segment 5 bases; nucleotides outside the gene matches: 11. This CDR3 contains 14 residues. The CDR3 here is CASRLTGRSETQYF. CDR3 nucleotide sequence: TGCGCCAGCCGACTGACAGGGAGAAGTGAGACCCAGTACTTC.

The rearrangement joins TRBV19 to TRBJ1-2; no reliable D call. V was cut by 1 base and J by 6 bases, with 9 bases left in between. Germline loops: CDR1 LNHDA, CDR2 SQIVND (reference sequence). The CDR3 loop spans 13 amino acids. CDR3 sequence (DNA): TGTGCCAGTAGTATAGGGACGGCCGATGGCTACACCTTC. This sequence encodes CASSIGTADGYTF.

This clone has more than one count but fewer than ten. The rearrangement joins TRBV27 to TRBJ1-2; D might be TRBD1 (6 bases). Germline lookup yields CDR1 MNHEY and CDR2 SMNVEV (reference sequence). Trimming removed 0 bases from V and 5 bases from J, with 13 bases in between. This CDR3 region has 15 residues. CDR3 nucleotides: TGTGCCAGCAGTTTATCGAGGGGGGCTGGTTATGGCTACACCTTC. This translates into CASSLSRGAGYGYTF.